This TCR beta chain was retrieved from a study of T cell responses to AZD1222 COVID-19 vaccine. Details on this clone: Its matching antigen is unknown.

Only in-frame clones appear in the TCRdb table, and some are missing; sequencing was by immunoSEQ multiplex PCR. Here the sample spans 100,000 to 110,000 clones, around 90% being singletons. Germline V CDR1 and CDR2: LNHDA, SQIVND (reference sequence). The CDR3 is made up of 16 amino acids. V trimming: 3 bases; J trimming: 5 bases; junction bases outside the gene matches: 10. Findings and limits, study-wide: Among spike-specific TCRs, nearly half reportedly target unmutated variant regions.

This chain links TRBV19 with TRBJ2-4; 7 nucleotides match TRBD1. The origin of this receptor is an adult in good health. This specimen was peripheral blood, taken on day 0 of AZD1222 vaccination. The CDR3 nucleotides are TGTGCCAGTAGTATTAGACAGGGTGAGGGCCAAAACATTCAGTACTTC. It specifies CASSIRQGEGQNIQYF.